This paragraph covers one T cell receptor beta chain sequence. Its cognate antigen is unknown. This sample stems from a study of response to subunit inactivated influenza vaccine. Study outcomes and limitations: The authors suggested that every seasonal influenza vaccination recruits few new T cells.

TCRdb reprocessed the RT-PCR reads with MiXCR, giving one entry per CDR3 protein. The sample carries around 320,000 distinct CDR3 sequences, about 20% recorded once. Unmatched junction bases numbered 1, after V lost 1 base and J lost 3 bases. CDR1 and CDR2 from the germline V gene are MDHEN and SYDVKM. CDR3 length: 14 residues. The rearrangement links TRBV28 to TRBJ2-7; 9 bases line up with TRBD1. The material sequenced was PBMCs from blood, taken less than 22 months after vaccination. This TCR came from a man between 45 and 75 years old who received an inactivated influenza vaccine. Here the CDR3 DNA reads TGTGCCAGCAGTTTATCGACAGGGGGCTACGAGCAGTACTTC. Translating gives CASSLSTGGYEQYF.